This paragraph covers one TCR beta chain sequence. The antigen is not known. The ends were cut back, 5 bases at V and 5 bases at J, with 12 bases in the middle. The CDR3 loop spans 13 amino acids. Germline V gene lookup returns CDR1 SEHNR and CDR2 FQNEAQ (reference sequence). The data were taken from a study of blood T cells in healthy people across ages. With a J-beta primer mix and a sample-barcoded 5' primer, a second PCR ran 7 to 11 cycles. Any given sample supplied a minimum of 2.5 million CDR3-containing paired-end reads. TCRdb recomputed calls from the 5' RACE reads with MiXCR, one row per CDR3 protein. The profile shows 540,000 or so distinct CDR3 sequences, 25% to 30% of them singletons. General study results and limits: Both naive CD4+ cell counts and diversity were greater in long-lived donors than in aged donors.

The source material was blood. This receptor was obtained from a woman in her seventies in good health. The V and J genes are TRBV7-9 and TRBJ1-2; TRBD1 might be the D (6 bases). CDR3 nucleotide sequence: TGTGCCAGCAGCGGGGGGCCTGCATATGGCTACACCTTC. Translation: CASSGGPAYGYTF.